This TCR beta chain stems from a study of blood T cell repertoires in COVID-19. Turning to the study itself: The samples span acute and convalescent COVID-19 from the United States, Italy and Spain. T cells, B-cell-depleted T cells, or PBMCs provided the cDNA or gDNA that served as material.

In the original analysis: Amplification of reference gene primers provided the estimated nucleated cell counts. Assay: immunoSEQ multiplex PCR; the TCRdb copy retains only in-frame clones and omits some. The DNA was the basis for D and trimming; V, J and clone size are from that table. The data contain roughly 160,000 clones, about 88% of them singletons. Regarding this clone: This sample includes further DNA sequences coding for the same CDR3.

Sequencing used peripheral blood. The TCR comes from a man aged 60 to 69 with acute or convalescent COVID-19.

Written as DNA, the CDR3 is TGTGCCATCAGTGGGCAGGGTAATTCACCCCTCCACTTT. It codes for CAISGQGNSPLHF. The chain carries TRBV10-3 and TRBJ1-6; a weak D match, TRBD1 (5 bases). Germline lookup yields CDR1 ENHRY and CDR2 SYGVKD. Trimming took off 4 bases at V and 6 bases at J, with 7 bases between the two ends. The length of the CDR3 is 13 residues.